The rows below give T cell receptor beta chains drawn from one sample of a study of PD-L1 blockade in urothelial cancer. Generated by immunoSEQ multiplex PCR, the TCRdb table keeps only in-frame clones and is missing some. Counted here are approximately 110,000 clones, roughly 84% occurring once; the ten biggest clones make up 2% to 2.5%. Material: PBMCs, obtained around atezolizumab (anti-PD-L1) treatment. These receptors were obtained from a man over 45 with urothelial cancer. Each CDR3 is given with its conserved first and last residue. Each record gives: V gene, CDR3 protein.

v_call: TRBV5-1; cdr3_aa: CASSGIRQGKSYEQYF
v_call: TRBV30; cdr3_aa: CAWTATDSYMSQPQHF
v_call: TRBV5-5; cdr3_aa: CASSWGQGANQPQHF
v_call: TRBV5-4; cdr3_aa: CASSFTSGSTDTQYF
v_call: TRBV2; cdr3_aa: CARQGSSGNTIYF
v_call: TRBV5-1; cdr3_aa: CASSLDSRILNEQFF
v_call: TRBV18; cdr3_aa: CASSPRAVASSYNEQFF
v_call: TRBV25-1; cdr3_aa: CASKRTGGNTEAFF
v_call: TRBV30; cdr3_aa: CAWSVGTGPYTGELFF
v_call: TRBV5-1; cdr3_aa: CASSKGQSYEQYF
v_call: TRBV5-6; cdr3_aa: CASSFGTGLSDEQFF
v_call: TRBV2; cdr3_aa: CASSEARGGAEAFF
v_call: TRBV5-1; cdr3_aa: CASSAGFGSGSPDTQYF
v_call: TRBV28; cdr3_aa: CASSAPGQSYEQYF
v_call: TRBV6-1; cdr3_aa: CASADGGIYEQYF
v_call: TRBV9; cdr3_aa: CASSVDGRTGELFF
v_call: TRBV5-4; cdr3_aa: CASSLTGGDEQFF
v_call: TRBV5-6; cdr3_aa: CASSYRGGETQYF
v_call: TRBV5-1; cdr3_aa: CASSFTVSGELFF
v_call: TRBV19; cdr3_aa: CASSTLQGAREKLFF
v_call: TRBV4-1; cdr3_aa: CASSPQDLTGSNQPQHF
v_call: TRBV28; cdr3_aa: CASTKGQSYEQYF
v_call: TRBV19; cdr3_aa: CASSIESRYNEQFF
v_call: TRBV7-9; cdr3_aa: CASSPGLAGEEQFF
v_call: TRBV19; cdr3_aa: CASSMGTGTGYARPNTGELFF
v_call: TRBV30; cdr3_aa: CAWTLGLAGVDEQFF
v_call: TRBV18; cdr3_aa: CASSPDIGQGARELFF
v_call: TRBV10-3; cdr3_aa: CAISDLGLAGVNEQYF
v_call: TRBV5-1; cdr3_aa: CASSLDPGQSHNEQFF
v_call: TRBV19; cdr3_aa: CASSIEWRRGTEAFF
v_call: TRBV29-1; cdr3_aa: CSVGGAGTDTQYF
v_call: TRBV6-1; cdr3_aa: CASSERTWGYTF
v_call: TRBV5-6; cdr3_aa: CASSQDTTDTQYF
v_call: TRBV7-9; cdr3_aa: CASSPTPAGNQETQYF
v_call: TRBV6-6; cdr3_aa: CASSSRERGYTF
v_call: TRBV10-2; cdr3_aa: CASSAGLAGGYEQYF
v_call: TRBV2; cdr3_aa: CASSEKSGKGTEAFF